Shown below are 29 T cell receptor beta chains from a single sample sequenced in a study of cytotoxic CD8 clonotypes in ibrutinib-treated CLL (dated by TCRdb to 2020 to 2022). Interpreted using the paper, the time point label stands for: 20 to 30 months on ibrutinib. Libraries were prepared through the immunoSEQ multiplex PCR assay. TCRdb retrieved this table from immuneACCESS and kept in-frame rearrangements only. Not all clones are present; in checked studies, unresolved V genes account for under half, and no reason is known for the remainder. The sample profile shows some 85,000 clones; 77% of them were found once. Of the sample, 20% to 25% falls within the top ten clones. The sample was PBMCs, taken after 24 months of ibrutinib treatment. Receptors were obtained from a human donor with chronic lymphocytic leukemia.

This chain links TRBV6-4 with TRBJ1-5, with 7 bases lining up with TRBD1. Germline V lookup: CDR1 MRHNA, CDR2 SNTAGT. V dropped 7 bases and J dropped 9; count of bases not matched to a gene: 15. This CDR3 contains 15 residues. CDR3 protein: CASNRGGPNPSPQHF. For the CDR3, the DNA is TGTGCCAGCAACAGGGGAGGTCCCAACCCATCGCCCCAGCATTTT.

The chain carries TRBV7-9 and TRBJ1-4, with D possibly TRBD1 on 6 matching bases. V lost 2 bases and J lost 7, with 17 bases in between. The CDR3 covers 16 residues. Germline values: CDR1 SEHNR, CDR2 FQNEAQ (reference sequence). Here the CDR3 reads CASSLHGQGRGEKLFF. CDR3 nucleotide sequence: TGTGCCAGCAGCTTACACGGGCAGGGGCGGGGTGAAAAACTGTTTTTT.

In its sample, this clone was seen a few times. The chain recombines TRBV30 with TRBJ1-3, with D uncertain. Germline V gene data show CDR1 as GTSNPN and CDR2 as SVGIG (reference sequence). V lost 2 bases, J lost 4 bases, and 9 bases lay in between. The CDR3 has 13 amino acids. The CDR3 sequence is CAWSPLPGNTIYF. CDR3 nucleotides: TGTGCCTGGAGTCCCCTCCCAGGAAACACCATATATTTT.

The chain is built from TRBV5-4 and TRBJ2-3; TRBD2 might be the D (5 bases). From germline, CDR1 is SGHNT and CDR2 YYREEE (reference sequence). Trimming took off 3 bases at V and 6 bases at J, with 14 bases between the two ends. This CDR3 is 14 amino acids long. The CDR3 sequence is CASSSRGSADTQYF. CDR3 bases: TGTGCCAGCAGCTCGAGAGGGAGCGCGGATACGCAGTATTTT.

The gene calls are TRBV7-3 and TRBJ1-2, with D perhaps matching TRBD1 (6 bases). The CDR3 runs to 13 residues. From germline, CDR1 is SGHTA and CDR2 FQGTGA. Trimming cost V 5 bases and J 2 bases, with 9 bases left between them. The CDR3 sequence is CASSPDSNYGYTF. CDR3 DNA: TGTGCCAGCAGCCCGGACAGCAACTATGGCTACACCTTC.

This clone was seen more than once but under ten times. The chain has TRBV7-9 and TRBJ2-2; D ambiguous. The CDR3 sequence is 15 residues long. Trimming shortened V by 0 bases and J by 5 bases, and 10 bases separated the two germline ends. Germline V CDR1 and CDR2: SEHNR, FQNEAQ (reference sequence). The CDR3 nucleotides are TGTGCCAGCAGCTTAGCTGGAGTAAAGACCGGGGAGCTGTTTTTT. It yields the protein CASSLAGVKTGELFF.

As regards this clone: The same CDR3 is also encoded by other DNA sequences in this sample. The CDR3 protein is CASSGQGTNNQPQHF. The DNA for the CDR3 is TGTGCCAGCAGTGGACAGGGAACAAACAATCAGCCCCAGCATTTT. The V and J genes are TRBV2 and TRBJ1-5; 7 nucleotides align to TRBD1. This CDR3 region has 15 residues. Germline CDR1 and CDR2: SNHLY and FYNNEI. The V gene end was trimmed by 4 bases and the J gene end by 3 bases; junction bases not matched to a gene: 6.

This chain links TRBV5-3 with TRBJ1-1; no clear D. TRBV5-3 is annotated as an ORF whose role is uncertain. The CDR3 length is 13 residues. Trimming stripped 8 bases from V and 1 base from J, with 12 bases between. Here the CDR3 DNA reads TGTGCCAGCAGCCAAAGTTGGAACACTGAAGCTTTCTTT. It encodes CASSQSWNTEAFF.

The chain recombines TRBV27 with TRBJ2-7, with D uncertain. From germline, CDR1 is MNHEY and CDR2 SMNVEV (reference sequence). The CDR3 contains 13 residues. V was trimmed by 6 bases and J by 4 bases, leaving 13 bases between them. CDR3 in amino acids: CASRSVAAYEQYF. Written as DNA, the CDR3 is TGTGCCAGCAGGTCTGTAGCAGCGTACGAGCAGTACTTC.

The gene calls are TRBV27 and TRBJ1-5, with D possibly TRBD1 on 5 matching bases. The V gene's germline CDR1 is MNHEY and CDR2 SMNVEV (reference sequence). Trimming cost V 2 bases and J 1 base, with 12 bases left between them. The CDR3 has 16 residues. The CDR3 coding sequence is TGTGCCAGCAGTTTACAAGGGGTAGGGAGCAATCAGCCCCAGCATTTT. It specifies CASSLQGVGSNQPQHF.

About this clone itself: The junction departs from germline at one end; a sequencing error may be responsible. As DNA, the CDR3 is TGTGCCACGAGCAGGGAAGGCAATCAGCCCCAGCATTTT. Translating gives CATSREGNQPQHF. The chain uses TRBV15 and TRBJ1-5, with D perhaps TRBD1 (5 bases). Per germline, CDR1 LNHNV and CDR2 YYDKDF (reference sequence). The CDR3 is made up of 13 amino acids.

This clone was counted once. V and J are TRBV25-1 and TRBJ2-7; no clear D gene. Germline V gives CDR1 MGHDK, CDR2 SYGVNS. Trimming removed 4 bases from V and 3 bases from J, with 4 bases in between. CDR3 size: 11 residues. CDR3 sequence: CASSGIYEQYF. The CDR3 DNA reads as TGTGCCAGCAGTGGGATCTACGAGCAGTACTTC.

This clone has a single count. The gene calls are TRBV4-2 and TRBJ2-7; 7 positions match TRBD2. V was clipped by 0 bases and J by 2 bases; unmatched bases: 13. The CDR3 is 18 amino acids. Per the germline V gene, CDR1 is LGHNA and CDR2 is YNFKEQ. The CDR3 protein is CASSQDLDSGTTTYEQYF. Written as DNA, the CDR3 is TGTGCCAGCAGCCAAGATCTCGACTCCGGGACTACCACCTACGAGCAGTACTTC.

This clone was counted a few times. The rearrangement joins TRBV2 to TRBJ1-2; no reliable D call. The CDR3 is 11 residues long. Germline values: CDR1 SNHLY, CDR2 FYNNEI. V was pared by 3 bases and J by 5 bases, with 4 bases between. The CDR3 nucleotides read TGTGCCAGCAGTGAGCAGTATGGCTACACCTTC. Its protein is CASSEQYGYTF.

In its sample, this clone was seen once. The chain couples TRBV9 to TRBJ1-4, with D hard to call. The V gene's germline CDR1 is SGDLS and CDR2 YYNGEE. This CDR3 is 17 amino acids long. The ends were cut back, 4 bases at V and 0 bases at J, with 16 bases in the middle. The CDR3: CASSHLVSPTTNEKLFF. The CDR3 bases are TGTGCCAGCAGCCACCTAGTTAGTCCCACAACTAATGAAAAACTGTTTTTT.

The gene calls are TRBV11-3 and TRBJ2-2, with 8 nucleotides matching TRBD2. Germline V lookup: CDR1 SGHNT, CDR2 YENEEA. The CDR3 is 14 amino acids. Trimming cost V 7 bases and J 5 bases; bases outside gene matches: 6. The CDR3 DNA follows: TGTGCCAGCACGGCGGGAGGTGGAACCGGGGAGCTGTTTTTT. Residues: CASTAGGGTGELFF.

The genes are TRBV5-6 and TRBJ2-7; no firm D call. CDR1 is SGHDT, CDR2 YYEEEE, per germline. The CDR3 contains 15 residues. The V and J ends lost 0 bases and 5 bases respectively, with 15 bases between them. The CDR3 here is CASSLGLVYTDEQYF. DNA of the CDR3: TGTGCCAGCAGCTTGGGGCTGGTCTACACGGACGAGCAGTACTTC.

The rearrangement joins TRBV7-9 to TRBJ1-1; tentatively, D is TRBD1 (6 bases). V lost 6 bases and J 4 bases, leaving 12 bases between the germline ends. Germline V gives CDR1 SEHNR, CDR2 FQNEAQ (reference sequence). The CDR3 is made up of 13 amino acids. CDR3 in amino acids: CASRLQGPTEAFF. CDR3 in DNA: TGTGCCAGCAGGTTACAGGGACCCACTGAAGCTTTCTTT.

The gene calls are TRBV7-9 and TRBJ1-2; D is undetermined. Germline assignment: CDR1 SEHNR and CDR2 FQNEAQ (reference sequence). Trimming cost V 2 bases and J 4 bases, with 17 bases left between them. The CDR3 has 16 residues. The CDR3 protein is CASSLPSGQTPYGYTF. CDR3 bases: TGTGCCAGCAGCTTACCGTCGGGCCAGACACCCTATGGCTACACCTTC.

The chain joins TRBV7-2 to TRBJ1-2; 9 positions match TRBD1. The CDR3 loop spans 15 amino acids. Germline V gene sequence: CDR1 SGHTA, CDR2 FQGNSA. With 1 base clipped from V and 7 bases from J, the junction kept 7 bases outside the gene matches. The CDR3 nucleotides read TGTGCCAGCAGCTTAGGGGACAGGGCTTGGTCTGGCTACACCTTC. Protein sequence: CASSLGDRAWSGYTF. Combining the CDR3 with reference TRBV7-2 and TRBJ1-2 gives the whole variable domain GAGVSQSPSNKVTEKGKDVELRCDPISGHTALYWYRQSLGQGLEFLIYFQGNSAPDKSGLPSDRFSAERTGGSVSTLTIQRTQQEDSAVYLCASSLGDRAWSGYTFGSGTRLTVV.

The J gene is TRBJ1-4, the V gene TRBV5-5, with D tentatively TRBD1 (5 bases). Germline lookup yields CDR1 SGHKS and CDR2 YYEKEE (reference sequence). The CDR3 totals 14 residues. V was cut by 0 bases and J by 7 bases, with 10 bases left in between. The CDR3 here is CASSLGRDGEKLFF. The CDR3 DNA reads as TGTGCCAGCAGCTTGGGAAGGGACGGTGAAAAACTGTTTTTT.

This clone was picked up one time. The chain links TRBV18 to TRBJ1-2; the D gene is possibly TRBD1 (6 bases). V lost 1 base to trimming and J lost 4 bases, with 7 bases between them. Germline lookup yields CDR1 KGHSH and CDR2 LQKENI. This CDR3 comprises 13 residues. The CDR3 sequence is CASSPRGPYGYTF. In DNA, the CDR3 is TGTGCCAGCTCACCACGGGGGCCCTATGGCTACACCTTC.

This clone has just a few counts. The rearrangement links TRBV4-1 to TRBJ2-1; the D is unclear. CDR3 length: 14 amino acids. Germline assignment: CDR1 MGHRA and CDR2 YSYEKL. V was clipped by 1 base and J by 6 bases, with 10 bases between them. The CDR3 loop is CASSQGYLSNEQFF. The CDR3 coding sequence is TGCGCCAGCAGCCAAGGGTATCTATCCAATGAGCAGTTCTTC.

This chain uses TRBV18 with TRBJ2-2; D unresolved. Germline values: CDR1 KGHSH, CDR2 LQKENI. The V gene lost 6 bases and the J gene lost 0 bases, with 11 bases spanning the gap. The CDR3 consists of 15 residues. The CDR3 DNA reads TGTGCCAGCTCTCGGACCGTTCCGAACACCGGGGAGCTGTTTTTT. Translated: CASSRTVPNTGELFF.

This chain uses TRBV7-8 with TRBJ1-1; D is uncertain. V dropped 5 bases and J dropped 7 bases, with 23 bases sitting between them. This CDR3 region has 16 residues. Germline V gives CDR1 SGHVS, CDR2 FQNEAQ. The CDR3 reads CASSLLRAVERLEAFF. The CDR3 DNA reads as TGTGCCAGCAGCCTACTACGCGCGGTGGAGAGACTTGAAGCTTTCTTT.

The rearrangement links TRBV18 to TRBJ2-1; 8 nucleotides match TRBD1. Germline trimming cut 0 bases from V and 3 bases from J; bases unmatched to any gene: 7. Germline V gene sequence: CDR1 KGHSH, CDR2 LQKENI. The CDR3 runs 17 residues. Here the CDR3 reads CASSPPTGGGGYNEQFF. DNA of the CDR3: TGTGCCAGCTCACCACCCACAGGGGGTGGTGGCTACAATGAGCAGTTCTTC. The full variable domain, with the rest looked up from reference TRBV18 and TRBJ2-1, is NAGVMQNPRHLVRRRGQEARLRCSPMKGHSHVYWYRQLPEEGLKFMVYLQKENIIDESGMPKERFSAEFPKEGPSILRIQQVVRGDSAAYFCASSPPTGGGGYNEQFFGPGTRLTVL.

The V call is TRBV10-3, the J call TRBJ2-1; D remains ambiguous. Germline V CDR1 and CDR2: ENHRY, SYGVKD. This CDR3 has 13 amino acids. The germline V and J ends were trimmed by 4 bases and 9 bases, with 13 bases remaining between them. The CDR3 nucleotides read TGTGCCATCAGTGCAGAAGGCCCAGCTGAGCAGTTCTTC. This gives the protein CAISAEGPAEQFF.

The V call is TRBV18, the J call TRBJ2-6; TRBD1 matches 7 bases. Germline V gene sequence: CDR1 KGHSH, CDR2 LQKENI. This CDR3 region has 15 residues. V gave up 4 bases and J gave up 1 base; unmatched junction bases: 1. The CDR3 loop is CASSQGQSGANVLTF. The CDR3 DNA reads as TGTGCCAGCTCACAGGGACAGTCTGGGGCCAACGTCCTGACTTTC.

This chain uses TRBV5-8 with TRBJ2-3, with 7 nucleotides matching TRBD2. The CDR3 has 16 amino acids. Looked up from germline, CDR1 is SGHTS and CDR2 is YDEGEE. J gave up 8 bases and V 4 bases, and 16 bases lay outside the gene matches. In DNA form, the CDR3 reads TGTGCCAGCAGCCTGAGGACTAGTGGGGGGGTTGGTACGCAGTATTTT. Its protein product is CASSLRTSGGVGTQYF.